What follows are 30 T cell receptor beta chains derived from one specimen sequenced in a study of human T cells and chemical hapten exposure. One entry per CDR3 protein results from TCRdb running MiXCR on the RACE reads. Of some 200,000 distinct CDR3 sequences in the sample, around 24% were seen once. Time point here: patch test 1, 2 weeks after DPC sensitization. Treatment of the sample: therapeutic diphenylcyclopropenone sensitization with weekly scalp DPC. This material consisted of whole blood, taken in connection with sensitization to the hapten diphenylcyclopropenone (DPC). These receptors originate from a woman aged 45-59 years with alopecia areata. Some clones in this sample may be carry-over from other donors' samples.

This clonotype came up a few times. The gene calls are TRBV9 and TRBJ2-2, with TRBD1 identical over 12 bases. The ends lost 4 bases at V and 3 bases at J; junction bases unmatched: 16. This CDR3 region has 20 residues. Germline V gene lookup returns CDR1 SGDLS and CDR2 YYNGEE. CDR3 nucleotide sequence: TGTGCCAGCAGCTCACTCCGGCCCGGGACAGGGGGCGCGTACACCGGGGAGCTGTTTTTT. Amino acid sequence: CASSSLRPGTGGAYTGELFF.

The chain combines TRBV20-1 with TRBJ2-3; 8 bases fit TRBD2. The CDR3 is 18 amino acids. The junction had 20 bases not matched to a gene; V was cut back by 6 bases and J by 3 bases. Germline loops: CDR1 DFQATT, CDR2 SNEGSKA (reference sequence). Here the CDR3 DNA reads TGCAGTGCAACCTCATTGAGGAAAGGGCGGGGGGTTACAGATACGCAGTATTTT. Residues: CSATSLRKGRGVTDTQYF.

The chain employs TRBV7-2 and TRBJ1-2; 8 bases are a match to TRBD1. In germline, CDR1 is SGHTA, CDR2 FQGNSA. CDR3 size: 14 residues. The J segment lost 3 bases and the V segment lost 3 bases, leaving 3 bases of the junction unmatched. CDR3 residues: CASSFGQGDYGYTF. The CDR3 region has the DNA TGTGCCAGCAGCTTTGGACAGGGTGACTATGGCTACACCTTC.

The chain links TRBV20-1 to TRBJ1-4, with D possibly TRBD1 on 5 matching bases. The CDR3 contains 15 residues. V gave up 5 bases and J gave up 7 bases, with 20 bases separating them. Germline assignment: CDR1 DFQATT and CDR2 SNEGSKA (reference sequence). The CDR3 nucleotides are TGCAGTGCTCCAGGGCGGACGGTGGGGAGTGAAAAACTGTTTTTT. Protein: CSAPGRTVGSEKLFF.

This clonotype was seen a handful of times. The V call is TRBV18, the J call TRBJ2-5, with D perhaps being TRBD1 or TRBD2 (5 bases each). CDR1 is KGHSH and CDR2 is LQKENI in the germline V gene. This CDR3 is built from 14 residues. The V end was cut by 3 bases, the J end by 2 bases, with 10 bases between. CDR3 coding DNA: TGTGCCAGCTCACCCGGGACCCCTCAAGAGACCCAGTACTTC. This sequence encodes CASSPGTPQETQYF.

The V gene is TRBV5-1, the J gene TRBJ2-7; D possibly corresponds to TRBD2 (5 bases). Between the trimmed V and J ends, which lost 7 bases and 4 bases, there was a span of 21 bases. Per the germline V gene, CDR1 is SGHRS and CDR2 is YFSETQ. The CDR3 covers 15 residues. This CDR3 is CASRLEGVLGYEQYF. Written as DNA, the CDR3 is TGCGCCAGCCGTTTAGAGGGAGTCCTTGGATACGAGCAGTACTTC.

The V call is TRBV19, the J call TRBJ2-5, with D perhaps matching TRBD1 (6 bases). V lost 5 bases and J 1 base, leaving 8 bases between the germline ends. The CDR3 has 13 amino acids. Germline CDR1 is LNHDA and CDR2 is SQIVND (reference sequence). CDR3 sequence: CASSGTPQETQYF. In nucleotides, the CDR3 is TGTGCCAGTAGTGGGACACCCCAAGAGACCCAGTACTTC.

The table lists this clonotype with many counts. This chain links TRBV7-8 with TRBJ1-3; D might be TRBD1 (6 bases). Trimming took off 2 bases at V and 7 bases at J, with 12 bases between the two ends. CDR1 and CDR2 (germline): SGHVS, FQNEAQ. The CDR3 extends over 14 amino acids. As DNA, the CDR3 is TGTGCCAGCAGCTTACAGGGGATGCGGAACACCATATATTTT. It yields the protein CASSLQGMRNTIYF.

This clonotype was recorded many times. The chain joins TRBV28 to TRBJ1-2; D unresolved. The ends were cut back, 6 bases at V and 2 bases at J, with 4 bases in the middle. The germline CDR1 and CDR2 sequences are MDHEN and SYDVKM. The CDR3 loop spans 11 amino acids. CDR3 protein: CASSGNYGYTF. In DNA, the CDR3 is TGTGCCAGCAGCGGGAACTATGGCTACACCTTC.

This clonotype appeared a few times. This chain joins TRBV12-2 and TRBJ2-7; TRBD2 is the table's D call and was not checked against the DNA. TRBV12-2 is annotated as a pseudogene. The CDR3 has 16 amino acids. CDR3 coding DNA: TGTGCAAGTCGCCCATGGCCCGGGACTAGCGTATACGAGCAGTACTTC. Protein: CASRPWPGTSVYEQYF.

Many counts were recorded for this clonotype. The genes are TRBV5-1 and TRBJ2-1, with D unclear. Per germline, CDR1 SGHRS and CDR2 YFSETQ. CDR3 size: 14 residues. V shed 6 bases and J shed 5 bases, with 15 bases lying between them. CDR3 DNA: TGCGCCAGCACCCAAACCCCACAAGACAATGAGCAGTTCTTC. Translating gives CASTQTPQDNEQFF. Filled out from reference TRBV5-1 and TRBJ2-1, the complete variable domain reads KAGVTQTPRYLIKTRGQQVTLSCSPISGHRSVSWYQQTPGQGLQFLFEYFSETQRNKGNFPGRFSGRQFSNSRSEMNVSTLELGDSALYLCASTQTPQDNEQFFGPGTRLTVL.

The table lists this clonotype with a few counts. In nucleotides, the CDR3 is TGCAGCGGGGGACAGGGGTCCTACAATGAGCAGTTCTTC. Amino acids: CSGGQGSYNEQFF. This chain joins TRBV29-1 and TRBJ2-1, with TRBD1 matching 10 bases. The CDR3 extends over 13 amino acids. J was trimmed by 1 base and V by 7 bases; bases with no gene match: 1. Per germline, CDR1 SQVTM and CDR2 ANQGSEA.

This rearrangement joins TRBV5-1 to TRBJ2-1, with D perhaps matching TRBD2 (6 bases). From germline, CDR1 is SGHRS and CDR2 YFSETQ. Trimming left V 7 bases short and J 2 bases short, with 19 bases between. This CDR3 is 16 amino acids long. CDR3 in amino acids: CASGLQETGAYNEQFF. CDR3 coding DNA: TGCGCCAGCGGCCTCCAAGAAACGGGGGCCTACAATGAGCAGTTCTTC.

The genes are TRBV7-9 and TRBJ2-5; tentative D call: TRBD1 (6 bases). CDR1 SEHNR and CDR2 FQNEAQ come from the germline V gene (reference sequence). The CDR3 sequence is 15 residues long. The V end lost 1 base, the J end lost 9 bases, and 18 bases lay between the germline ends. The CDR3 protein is CASSLEDQGPSAQYF. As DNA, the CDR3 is TGTGCCAGCAGCTTAGAAGATCAGGGGCCGTCGGCCCAGTACTTC. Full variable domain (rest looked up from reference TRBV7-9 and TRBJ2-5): DTGVSQNPRHKITKRGQNVTFRCDPISEHNRLYWYRQTLGQGPEFLTYFQNEAQLEKSRLLSDRFSAERPKGSFSTLEIQRTEQGDSAMYLCASSLEDQGPSAQYFGPGTRLLVL.

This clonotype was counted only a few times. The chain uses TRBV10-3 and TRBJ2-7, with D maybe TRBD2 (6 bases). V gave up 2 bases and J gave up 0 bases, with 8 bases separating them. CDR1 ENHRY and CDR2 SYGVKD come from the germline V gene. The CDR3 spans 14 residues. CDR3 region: CAISERRDSYEQYF. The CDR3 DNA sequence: TGTGCCATCAGTGAGAGGCGGGACTCCTACGAGCAGTACTTC.

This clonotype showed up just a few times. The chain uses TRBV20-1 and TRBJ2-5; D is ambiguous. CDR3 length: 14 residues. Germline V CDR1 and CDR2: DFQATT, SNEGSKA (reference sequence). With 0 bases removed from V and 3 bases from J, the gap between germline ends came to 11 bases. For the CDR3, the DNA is TGCAGTGCTAGAGATAAACAGTTCGAAGAGACCCAGTACTTC. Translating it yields CSARDKQFEETQYF.

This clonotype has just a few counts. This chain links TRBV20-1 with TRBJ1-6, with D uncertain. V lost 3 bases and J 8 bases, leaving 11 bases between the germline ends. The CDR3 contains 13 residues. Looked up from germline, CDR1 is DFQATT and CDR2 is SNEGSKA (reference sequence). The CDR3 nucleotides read TGCAGTGCTAGTCGCGGGGATGATTCACCCCTCCACTTT. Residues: CSASRGDDSPLHF.

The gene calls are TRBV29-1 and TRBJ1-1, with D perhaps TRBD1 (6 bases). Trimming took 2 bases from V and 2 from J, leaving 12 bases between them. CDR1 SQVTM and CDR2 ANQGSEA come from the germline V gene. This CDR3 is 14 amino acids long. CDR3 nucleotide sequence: TGCAGCGTTGAACCCACGGGACATAACACTGAAGCTTTCTTT. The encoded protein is CSVEPTGHNTEAFF.

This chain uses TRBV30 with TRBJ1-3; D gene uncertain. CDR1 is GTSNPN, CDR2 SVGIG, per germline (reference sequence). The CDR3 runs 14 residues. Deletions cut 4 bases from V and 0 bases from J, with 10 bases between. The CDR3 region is CAWTRTISGNTIYF. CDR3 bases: TGTGCCTGGACCAGAACTATCTCTGGAAACACCATATATTTT.

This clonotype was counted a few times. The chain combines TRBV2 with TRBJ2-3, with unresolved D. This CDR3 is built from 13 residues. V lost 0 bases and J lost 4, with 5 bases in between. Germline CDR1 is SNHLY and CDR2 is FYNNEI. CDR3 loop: CASSEALPDTQYF. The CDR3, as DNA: TGTGCCAGCAGTGAAGCGCTCCCAGATACGCAGTATTTT.

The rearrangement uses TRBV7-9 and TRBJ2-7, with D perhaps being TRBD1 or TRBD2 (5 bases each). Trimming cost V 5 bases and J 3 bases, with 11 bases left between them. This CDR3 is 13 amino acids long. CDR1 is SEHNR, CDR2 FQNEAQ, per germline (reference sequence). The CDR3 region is CASSPGANYEQYF. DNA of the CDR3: TGTGCCAGCAGCCCCGGGGCTAACTACGAGCAGTACTTC. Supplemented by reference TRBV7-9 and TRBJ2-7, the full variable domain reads DTGVSQNPRHKITKRGQNVTFRCDPISEHNRLYWYRQTLGQGPEFLTYFQNEAQLEKSRLLSDRFSAERPKGSFSTLEIQRTEQGDSAMYLCASSPGANYEQYFGPGTRLTVT.

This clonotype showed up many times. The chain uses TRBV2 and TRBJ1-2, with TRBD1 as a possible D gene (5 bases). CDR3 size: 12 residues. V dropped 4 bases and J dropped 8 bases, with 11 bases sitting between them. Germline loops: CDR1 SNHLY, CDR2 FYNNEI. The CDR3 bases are TGTGCCAGCAGTGTCAGGGACCGAGGCTACACCTTC. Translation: CASSVRDRGYTF.

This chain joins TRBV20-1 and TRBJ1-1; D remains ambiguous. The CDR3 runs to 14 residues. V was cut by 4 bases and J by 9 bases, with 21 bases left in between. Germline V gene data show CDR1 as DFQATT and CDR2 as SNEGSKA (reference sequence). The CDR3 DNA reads TGCAGTGCTAAAAAGGGAGGGATCGATTTCAAAGCTTTCTTT. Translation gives CSAKKGGIDFKAFF.

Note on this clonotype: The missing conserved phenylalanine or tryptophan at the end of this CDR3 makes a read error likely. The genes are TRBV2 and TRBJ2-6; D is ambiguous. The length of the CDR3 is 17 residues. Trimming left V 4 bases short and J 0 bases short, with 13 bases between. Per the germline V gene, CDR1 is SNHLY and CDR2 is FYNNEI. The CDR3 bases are TGTGCCAGCAGTGGGGCAGAGCTGAGCTCTGGGGCCAACGTCCTGACTTCC. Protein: CASSGAELSSGANVLTS.

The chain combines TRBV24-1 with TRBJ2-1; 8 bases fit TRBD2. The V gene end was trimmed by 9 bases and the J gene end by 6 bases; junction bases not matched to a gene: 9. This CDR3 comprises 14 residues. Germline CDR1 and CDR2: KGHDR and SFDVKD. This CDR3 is CATPAGAGVNEQFF. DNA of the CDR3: TGTGCCACCCCCGCTGGAGCGGGAGTCAATGAGCAGTTCTTC.

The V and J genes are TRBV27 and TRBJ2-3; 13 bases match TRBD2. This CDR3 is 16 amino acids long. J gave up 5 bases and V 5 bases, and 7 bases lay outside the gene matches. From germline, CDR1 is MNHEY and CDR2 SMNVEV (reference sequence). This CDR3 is CASSRGLAGVKDTQYF. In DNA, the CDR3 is TGTGCCAGCAGTCGAGGACTAGCGGGAGTGAAAGATACGCAGTATTTT.

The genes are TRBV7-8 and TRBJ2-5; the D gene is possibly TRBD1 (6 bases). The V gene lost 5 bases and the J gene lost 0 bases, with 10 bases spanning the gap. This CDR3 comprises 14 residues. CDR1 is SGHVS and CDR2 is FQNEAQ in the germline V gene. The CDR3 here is CASSADRYQETQYF. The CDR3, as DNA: TGTGCCAGCAGCGCAGACAGGTACCAAGAGACCCAGTACTTC. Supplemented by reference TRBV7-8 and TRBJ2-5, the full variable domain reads GAGVSQSPRYKVAKRGQDVALRCDPISGHVSLFWYQQALGQGPEFLTYFQNEAQLDKSGLPSDRFFAERPEGSVSTLKIQRTQQEDSAVYLCASSADRYQETQYFGPGTRLLVL.

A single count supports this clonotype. The CDR3 DNA reads as TGCAGCGTTGAAATCCCGGGACAGGGGTCCACCTACGAGCAGTACTTC. Its protein product is CSVEIPGQGSTYEQYF. The chain has TRBV29-1 and TRBJ2-7, with 10 bases fitting TRBD1. The CDR3 is 16 residues long. Trimming cost V 2 bases and J 2 bases; bases outside gene matches: 9. Germline CDR1 reads SQVTM; CDR2 reads ANQGSEA.

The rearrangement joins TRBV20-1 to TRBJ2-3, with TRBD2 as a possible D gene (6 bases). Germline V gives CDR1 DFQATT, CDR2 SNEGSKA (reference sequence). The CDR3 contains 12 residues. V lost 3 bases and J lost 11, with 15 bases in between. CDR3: CSASAPGAGQYF. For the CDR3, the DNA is TGCAGTGCTAGCGCTCCTGGAGCGGGGCAGTATTTT.

This CDR3 is CSVGINRDADTQYF. CDR3 coding DNA: TGCAGCGTTGGAATTAACAGGGATGCAGATACGCAGTATTTT. This chain uses TRBV29-1 with TRBJ2-3; weak D call: TRBD1 (6 bases). The CDR3 length is 14 residues. Trimming took off 4 bases at V and 4 bases at J, with 15 bases between the two ends. Germline V gives CDR1 SQVTM, CDR2 ANQGSEA.